The 6 T cell receptor beta chains below were found in one sample sequenced in a study of blood T cell repertoires in COVID-19. Using immunoSEQ multiplex PCR, the repertoire was profiled, and TCRdb retains in-frame clones only, with some absent. The table records tens of thousands of clones, almost 85% of them present only once. Sequencing used peripheral blood. These receptors were obtained from a human donor in a cohort sampled during active COVID-19.

The V call is TRBV5-1, the J call TRBJ2-7; D is unclear. Germline V gene sequence: CDR1 SGHRS, CDR2 YFSETQ. The V gene lost 1 base and the J gene lost 2 bases, with 16 bases spanning the gap. This CDR3 comprises 16 residues. The chain's CDR3 is CASSLSPTIPPYEQYF. For the CDR3, the DNA is TGCGCCAGCAGCTTGTCCCCTACCATACCCCCCTACGAGCAGTACTTC. The full variable domain, rest sourced from reference TRBV5-1 and TRBJ2-7, is KAGVTQTPRYLIKTRGQQVTLSCSPISGHRSVSWYQQTPGQGLQFLFEYFSETQRNKGNFPGRFSGRQFSNSRSEMNVSTLELGDSALYLCASSLSPTIPPYEQYFGPGTRLTVT.

The rearrangement uses TRBV6-5 and TRBJ1-1; unclear D gene. The length of the CDR3 is 14 residues. Germline-derived CDR1 and CDR2 are MNHEY and SVGAGI. Trimming removed 6 bases at V and 1 base at J, with 12 bases between. CDR3 DNA sequence: TGTGCCAGCAGCCCGGGAGTCAGGAACACTGAAGCTTTCTTT. Residues: CASSPGVRNTEAFF.

V gene TRBV6-2 or TRBV6-3 combines with J gene TRBJ1-2; a weak D match, TRBD1 (5 bases). The CDR3 loop spans 14 amino acids. V lost 0 bases to trimming and J lost 7 bases, with 12 bases between them. CDR1 is MNHEY and CDR2 is SVGEGT in the germline V gene. The CDR3: CASSYSGGGPGYTF. In nucleotides, the CDR3 is TGTGCCAGCAGTTACTCGGGGGGTGGCCCTGGCTACACCTTC.

In DNA form, the CDR3 reads TGTGCCAGCAGTTCGACTAGCGGGAGGAGAACCGGGGAGCTGTTTTTT. It specifies CASSSTSGRRTGELFF. The V gene is TRBV27, the J gene TRBJ2-2; 13 nucleotides align to TRBD2. Germline V gene data show CDR1 as MNHEY and CDR2 as SMNVEV (reference sequence). The CDR3 has 16 amino acids. Germline trimming cut 4 bases from V and 5 bases from J; bases unmatched to any gene: 4.

V usage is TRBV5-1 and J usage is TRBJ1-5; D is perhaps TRBD1 (6 bases). CDR3 size: 14 residues. CDR1 and CDR2 (germline): SGHRS, YFSETQ. V lost 4 bases, J lost 3 bases, and 11 bases lay in between. The CDR3 nucleotides are TGCGCCAGCAGCCCGGACAGCAACAATCAGCCCCAGCATTTT. It codes for CASSPDSNNQPQHF. The entire variable domain, with the rest obtained from reference TRBV5-1 and TRBJ1-5, is as follows: KAGVTQTPRYLIKTRGQQVTLSCSPISGHRSVSWYQQTPGQGLQFLFEYFSETQRNKGNFPGRFSGRQFSNSRSEMNVSTLELGDSALYLCASSPDSNNQPQHFGDGTRLSIL.

This chain uses TRBV20-1 with TRBJ1-5; no firm D call. Germline V gene sequence: CDR1 DFQATT, CDR2 SNEGSKA (reference sequence). The CDR3 extends over 12 amino acids. V lost 3 bases and J lost 4, with 7 bases in between. DNA for the CDR3: TGCAGTGCTAGTACGAGGAATCAGCCCCAGCATTTT. Translated, it gives CSASTRNQPQHF.